A selection of T cell receptor beta chains follows, all from one sample in a study of T cell responses to AZD1222 COVID-19 vaccine. The protocol was immunoSEQ multiplex PCR, while the TCRdb copy is restricted to in-frame clones and leaves out a portion. This table holds about 110,000 clones, approximately 94% found once. This specimen was peripheral blood, taken 28 days after the second AZD1222 dose. The receptors here all came from an adult who received the AZD1222 COVID-19 vaccine. The CDR3 runs from the conserved cysteine through the conserved F or W. A D gene is named only where the DNA matches it firmly. Clone size is stated in some rows and not others, as once, few, many or a class when expanded.

j_call: TRBJ1-1; clone_size: -; v_call: TRBV6-5; d_call: -; cdr3_nt: TGTGCCAGCAGTAAGACAGGCCGGTGGGAAGCTTTCTTT; cdr3_aa: CASSKTGRWEAFF
j_call: TRBJ1-1; clone_size: -; v_call: TRBV21-1; d_call: -; cdr3_nt: TGTGCCAGCAGCAGAAAATGGGCGCGGTCCGGCACCATGAACACTGAAGCTTTCTTT; cdr3_aa: CASSRKWARSGTMNTEAFF
j_call: TRBJ1-4; clone_size: -; v_call: TRBV10-3; d_call: -; cdr3_nt: TGTGCCATCAGTGCAGGGAATGAAAAACTGTTTTTT; cdr3_aa: CAISAGNEKLFF
j_call: TRBJ2-7; clone_size: -; v_call: TRBV27; d_call: -; cdr3_nt: TGTGCCAGCAGTTTACCGGGACGGAAATACGAGCAGTACTTC; cdr3_aa: CASSLPGRKYEQYF
j_call: TRBJ1-4; clone_size: -; v_call: TRBV18; d_call: -; cdr3_nt: TGTGCCAGCTCACCACGTCAGCCCCTTAATGAAAAACTGTTTTTT; cdr3_aa: CASSPRQPLNEKLFF
j_call: TRBJ2-1; clone_size: -; v_call: TRBV5-1; d_call: TRBD2; cdr3_nt: TGCGCCAGCAGCTCCGGACTAGCCTCAAATGAGCAGTTCTTC; cdr3_aa: CASSSGLASNEQFF
j_call: TRBJ2-1; clone_size: once; v_call: TRBV11-3; d_call: TRBD2; cdr3_nt: TGTGCCAGCAGCTCGAGGACTAGCGGGAGTTCCTACAATGAGCAGTTCTTC; cdr3_aa: CASSSRTSGSSYNEQFF
j_call: TRBJ1-2; clone_size: -; v_call: TRBV30; d_call: -; cdr3_nt: TGTGCCTGGAGTGTTCAGAGCTATGGCTACACCTTC; cdr3_aa: CAWSVQSYGYTF
j_call: TRBJ2-7; clone_size: -; v_call: TRBV30; d_call: -; cdr3_nt: TGTGCCTGGAGTGTCCGCGAGCAGTACTTC; cdr3_aa: CAWSVREQYF
j_call: TRBJ2-7; clone_size: once; v_call: TRBV10-3; d_call: TRBD1; cdr3_nt: TGTGCCATCAGTGAGGGGGACAGGGCCCACGAGCAGTACTTC; cdr3_aa: CAISEGDRAHEQYF
j_call: TRBJ2-7; clone_size: -; v_call: TRBV19; d_call: TRBD2; cdr3_nt: TGTGCCAGTACTAAGACTAGCGATTCCTACGAGCAGTACTTC; cdr3_aa: CASTKTSDSYEQYF
j_call: TRBJ2-7; clone_size: -; v_call: TRBV29-1; d_call: -; cdr3_nt: TGCAGCGTCCAACCGGGGTCCTACGAGCAGTACTTC; cdr3_aa: CSVQPGSYEQYF
j_call: TRBJ1-5; clone_size: -; v_call: TRBV19; d_call: TRBD1; cdr3_nt: TGTGCCAGTAGTATGCTAGGACAGGCCAGTCAGCCCCAGCATTTT; cdr3_aa: CASSMLGQASQPQHF
j_call: TRBJ1-1; clone_size: -; v_call: TRBV29-1; d_call: TRBD1; cdr3_nt: TGCAGCGCGAGCTTAGGACAGGGGGGGAACACTGAAGCTTTCTTT; cdr3_aa: CSASLGQGGNTEAFF
j_call: TRBJ1-2; clone_size: -; v_call: TRBV19; d_call: -; cdr3_nt: TGTGCCAGTAGTATAGCCCTCCGGGCGGAGCTCTATGGCTACACCTTC; cdr3_aa: CASSIALRAELYGYTF
j_call: TRBJ2-7; clone_size: -; v_call: TRBV10-1; d_call: TRBD2; cdr3_nt: TGCGCCAGCAGTGAGGGGGCTAGCGGAACCTACGAGCAGTACTTC; cdr3_aa: CASSEGASGTYEQYF
j_call: TRBJ2-5; clone_size: -; v_call: TRBV29-1; d_call: -; cdr3_nt: TGCAGCGTTGAAGTCTTGCAGGGTCAAGAGACCCAGTACTTC; cdr3_aa: CSVEVLQGQETQYF
j_call: TRBJ1-1; clone_size: -; v_call: TRBV7-8; d_call: TRBD1; cdr3_nt: TGTGCCAGCAGCTTAGCAAGGACAGGAAACACTGAAGCTTTCTTT; cdr3_aa: CASSLARTGNTEAFF
j_call: TRBJ1-5; clone_size: -; v_call: TRBV7-9; d_call: -; cdr3_nt: TGTGCCAGCAGCTTCAGTCCTGGGGGAAAACCTAGCAATCAGCCCCAGCATTTT; cdr3_aa: CASSFSPGGKPSNQPQHF
j_call: TRBJ1-1; clone_size: -; v_call: TRBV7-9; d_call: -; cdr3_nt: TGTGCCAGCAGCCCAAGGACAGTTTATGAAGCTTTCTTT; cdr3_aa: CASSPRTVYEAFF
j_call: TRBJ2-7; clone_size: -; v_call: TRBV6-8; d_call: -; cdr3_nt: TGTGCCAGAGGGACCGGGCACGGGAACTTC; cdr3_aa: CARGTGHGNF
j_call: TRBJ1-1; clone_size: -; v_call: TRBV6-5; d_call: -; cdr3_nt: TGTGCCAGCAGTCGTTACAGGGAAGGGAACACTGAAGCTTTCTTT; cdr3_aa: CASSRYREGNTEAFF
j_call: TRBJ1-5; clone_size: -; v_call: TRBV19; d_call: -; cdr3_nt: TGTGCCAGTAGCGGACTGTGGGGAAGGGCTCAACAGCCCCAGCATTTT; cdr3_aa: CASSGLWGRAQQPQHF
j_call: TRBJ2-1; clone_size: -; v_call: TRBV19; d_call: -; cdr3_nt: TGTGCCAGTAGTATAGTTCGCGGGAAGAACTACAATGAGCAGTTCTTC; cdr3_aa: CASSIVRGKNYNEQFF
j_call: TRBJ2-2; clone_size: -; v_call: TRBV12-5; d_call: TRBD1; cdr3_nt: TGTGCTAGTGGTTTGGCCCGAACCGGGACAGACACCGGGGAGCTGTTTTTT; cdr3_aa: CASGLARTGTDTGELFF
j_call: TRBJ1-1; clone_size: -; v_call: TRBV27; d_call: TRBD1; cdr3_nt: TGTGCCAGCAGTCCCGGGACAGGGGGAACGACTGAAGCTTTCTTT; cdr3_aa: CASSPGTGGTTEAFF
j_call: TRBJ1-6; clone_size: once; v_call: TRBV7-2; d_call: -; cdr3_nt: TGTGCCAGCAGCCTAACCGGGCAGACTAATTCACCCCTCCACTTT; cdr3_aa: CASSLTGQTNSPLHF
j_call: TRBJ2-2; clone_size: once; v_call: TRBV2; d_call: -; cdr3_nt: TGTGCCAGCGGGGATATGGGAGTACTCACCGGGGAGCTGTTTTTT; cdr3_aa: CASGDMGVLTGELFF
j_call: TRBJ1-2; clone_size: -; v_call: TRBV5-6; d_call: -; cdr3_nt: TGTGCCAGCAGCTTCCTGGACGGCGGCTATGGCTACACCTTC; cdr3_aa: CASSFLDGGYGYTF
j_call: TRBJ1-2; clone_size: -; v_call: TRBV5-1; d_call: -; cdr3_nt: TGCGCCAGCAGCTTGACGGCGTCTAACTATGGCTACACCTTC; cdr3_aa: CASSLTASNYGYTF
j_call: TRBJ1-1; clone_size: -; v_call: TRBV12-3/TRBV12-4; d_call: -; cdr3_nt: TGTGCCAGCAGTTTCCCGGATAACACTGAAGCTTTCTTT; cdr3_aa: CASSFPDNTEAFF
j_call: TRBJ1-2; clone_size: -; v_call: TRBV4-1; d_call: -; cdr3_nt: TGCGCCAGCAGCCAAGAGGATGGGGCTAACTATGGCTACACCTTC; cdr3_aa: CASSQEDGANYGYTF
j_call: TRBJ1-6; clone_size: -; v_call: TRBV5-1; d_call: TRBD1; cdr3_nt: TGCGCCAGCAGCTTTGGGGACAGCTACAATTCACCCCTCCACTTT; cdr3_aa: CASSFGDSYNSPLHF
j_call: TRBJ1-2; clone_size: -; v_call: TRBV19; d_call: -; cdr3_nt: TGTGCCAGTATTGACGTGGCGAAAAGAACAGGACTTTATGGCTACACCTTC; cdr3_aa: CASIDVAKRTGLYGYTF
j_call: TRBJ1-1; clone_size: -; v_call: TRBV19; d_call: -; cdr3_nt: TGTGCCAGTAGGATCGGGACTGAAGCTTTCTTT; cdr3_aa: CASRIGTEAFF
j_call: TRBJ1-1; clone_size: -; v_call: TRBV7-2; d_call: -; cdr3_nt: TGTGCCAGCAGCTTAGTCGGGGGCGCAACTGAAGCTTTCTTT; cdr3_aa: CASSLVGGATEAFF
j_call: TRBJ1-5; clone_size: -; v_call: TRBV6-5; d_call: -; cdr3_nt: TGTGCCAGCAGGTCGGGTGGAGGTAGCAATCAGCCCCAGCATTTT; cdr3_aa: CASRSGGGSNQPQHF
j_call: TRBJ2-5; clone_size: -; v_call: TRBV29-1; d_call: -; cdr3_nt: TGCAGCGTTGAATTAGGGGCCTCGGGAGAGACCCAGTACTTC; cdr3_aa: CSVELGASGETQYF
j_call: TRBJ1-4; clone_size: -; v_call: TRBV4-1; d_call: -; cdr3_nt: TGCGCCAGCAGCCAACCAGGGAGGGTAGATGAAAAACTGTTTTTT; cdr3_aa: CASSQPGRVDEKLFF
j_call: TRBJ1-4; clone_size: -; v_call: TRBV2; d_call: -; cdr3_nt: TGTGCCAGCAGTGAAAGCCCAACGGGGGCTAATGAAAAACTGTTTTTT; cdr3_aa: CASSESPTGANEKLFF
j_call: TRBJ1-4; clone_size: -; v_call: TRBV10-3; d_call: -; cdr3_nt: TGTGCCATCACCCGGGACATTAATGAAAAACTGTTTTTT; cdr3_aa: CAITRDINEKLFF
j_call: TRBJ2-7; clone_size: once; v_call: TRBV4-1; d_call: -; cdr3_nt: TGCGCCAGCAGGGGGGGTCCGAACTCCTACGAGCAGTACTTC; cdr3_aa: CASRGGPNSYEQYF
j_call: TRBJ1-1; clone_size: -; v_call: TRBV28; d_call: TRBD1; cdr3_nt: TGTGCTAGTAGACAGGGCATGAACACTGAAGCTTTCTTT; cdr3_aa: CASRQGMNTEAFF
j_call: TRBJ2-3; clone_size: -; v_call: TRBV21-1; d_call: -; cdr3_nt: TGTGCCAGGACCGGACTTCCCGCAACTTCTCATACGCAGTATTTT; cdr3_aa: CARTGLPATSHTQYF
j_call: TRBJ2-3; clone_size: -; v_call: TRBV9; d_call: TRBD2; cdr3_nt: TGTGCCAGCAGCCCCGGGACTAGCGGGGGGAGTACAGATACGCAGTATTTT; cdr3_aa: CASSPGTSGGSTDTQYF
j_call: TRBJ2-3; clone_size: once; v_call: TRBV3-1/TRBV3-2; d_call: -; cdr3_nt: TGTGCCAGCAGCCAACGTTCCCGGAGACCACTCACAGATACGCAGTATTTT; cdr3_aa: CASSQRSRRPLTDTQYF
j_call: TRBJ1-2; clone_size: -; v_call: TRBV6-5; d_call: -; cdr3_nt: TGTGCCAGCAGCCACATGTCTGGGAACTATGGCTACACCTTC; cdr3_aa: CASSHMSGNYGYTF
j_call: TRBJ1-4; clone_size: -; v_call: TRBV19; d_call: -; cdr3_nt: TGTGCCACAGACCCAGGAGGGGCGGAAAAACTGTTTTTT; cdr3_aa: CATDPGGAEKLFF
j_call: TRBJ1-1; clone_size: -; v_call: TRBV20-1; d_call: -; cdr3_nt: TGCAGTGCTAGTTGGTCAGGGATCACTGAAGCTTTCTTT; cdr3_aa: CSASWSGITEAFF
j_call: TRBJ1-1; clone_size: -; v_call: TRBV6-1; d_call: -; cdr3_nt: TGTGCCAGCAGTGAAAAAGGGGGGCCGACTCTCACTGAAGCTTTCTTT; cdr3_aa: CASSEKGGPTLTEAFF
j_call: TRBJ1-1; clone_size: -; v_call: TRBV5-4; d_call: -; cdr3_nt: TGTGCCAGCAGCTCAACAAACACTGAAGCTTTCTTT; cdr3_aa: CASSSTNTEAFF
j_call: TRBJ1-1; clone_size: -; v_call: TRBV6-5; d_call: -; cdr3_nt: TGTGCCAGCAGTTATTCCCCGAAGCGCTCTGAAGCTTTCTTT; cdr3_aa: CASSYSPKRSEAFF
j_call: TRBJ1-2; clone_size: -; v_call: TRBV19; d_call: -; cdr3_nt: TGTGCCAGTAGTATAGAAGGAGGCAGGGCCTACTATGGCTACACCTTC; cdr3_aa: CASSIEGGRAYYGYTF
j_call: TRBJ1-5; clone_size: -; v_call: TRBV6-2/TRBV6-3; d_call: -; cdr3_nt: TGTGCCAGCAGTTACTTCAGTCGGGGCATGAATCAGCCCCAGCATTTT; cdr3_aa: CASSYFSRGMNQPQHF
j_call: TRBJ1-1; clone_size: -; v_call: TRBV29-1; d_call: TRBD1; cdr3_nt: TGCAGCTCCTGGACAGGGAACACTGAAGCTTTCTTT; cdr3_aa: CSSWTGNTEAFF
j_call: TRBJ2-1; clone_size: -; v_call: TRBV27; d_call: -; cdr3_nt: TGTGCCAGCAGTTGGGGTTGGCTGGGAAGCTCCTACAATGAGCAGTTCTTC; cdr3_aa: CASSWGWLGSSYNEQFF
j_call: TRBJ1-3; clone_size: -; v_call: TRBV4-1; d_call: -; cdr3_nt: TGCGCCAGCAGCCAAGTCTTGGGTTCTGGAAACACCATATATTTT; cdr3_aa: CASSQVLGSGNTIYF
j_call: TRBJ2-3; clone_size: -; v_call: TRBV19; d_call: -; cdr3_nt: TGTGCCAGTAGTATAGCGGGGAGCACAGATACGCAGTATTTT; cdr3_aa: CASSIAGSTDTQYF
j_call: TRBJ1-2; clone_size: -; v_call: TRBV19; d_call: -; cdr3_nt: TGTGCCACAAGATCTCGAGGCTATGGCTACACCTTC; cdr3_aa: CATRSRGYGYTF